A selection of T cell receptor beta chains follows, all from one sample in a study of read filtering for tumor transcriptome and immune sequencing. MiXCR, applied by TCRdb to the reads, yields one record per CDR3 protein. The repertoire holds 130,000 or so distinct CDR3 sequences, with about 13% as singletons. The sample consisted of a population of CD138-negative cells sorted from bone marrow. Every receptor here comes from a donor at least 40 years old with multiple myeloma. Each CDR3 is given with its conserved first and last residue. A D gene is named only where the DNA matches it firmly. Size is stated for part of the rows, as once, few or many counts, or as a class when the clone is expanded.

v_call	clone_size	d_call	j_call	cdr3_aa	cdr3_nt
TRBV2	many	.	TRBJ2-7	CASSASYEQYF	TGTGCCAGCAGTGCTTCCTACGAGCAGTACTTC
TRBV14	few	TRBD2	TRBJ2-3	CASSPPGLPTDTQYF	TGTGCCAGCAGCCCTCCGGGACTACCCACAGATACGCAGTATTTT
TRBV15	many	.	TRBJ2-1	CATSRDNGARNEQFF	TGTGCCACCAGCAGAGATAACGGGGCCCGCAATGAGCAGTTCTTC
TRBV12-3/TRBV12-4	many	.	TRBJ2-3	CASSLALRGSGADTQYF	TGTGCCAGCAGTTTGGCCCTAAGGGGGAGTGGCGCAGATACGCAGTATTTT
TRBV5-1	many	.	TRBJ2-2	CASSRRTANTGELFF	TGCGCCAGCAGCCGACGGACAGCGAACACCGGGGAGCTGTTTTTT
TRBV6-2/TRBV6-3	many	TRBD2	TRBJ2-3	CASSDGLAGQFSDTQYF	TGTGCCAGCAGTGACGGACTAGCGGGACAGTTCTCAGATACGCAGTATTTT
TRBV29-1	.	TRBD1	TRBJ2-3	CSVRQGAFDTQYF	TGCAGCGTTCGCCAGGGGGCCTTTGATACGCAGTATTTT
TRBV20-1	many	TRBD2	TRBJ2-1	CSAGGGRGRYNEQFF	TGCAGTGCTGGAGGAGGGCGCGGGAGGTACAATGAGCAGTTCTTC
TRBV7-9	many	TRBD2	TRBJ2-7	CASRPLAGGFYEQYF	TGTGCCAGCAGGCCGCTAGCGGGTGGTTTCTACGAGCAGTACTTC
TRBV13	.	TRBD2	TRBJ2-1	CASSLNGRGYNEQFF	TGTGCCAGCAGCTTGAACGGGAGGGGGTACAATGAGCAGTTCTTC
TRBV7-9	many	TRBD1	TRBJ2-7	CASSSDREREQYF	TGTGCCAGCAGCTCCGACAGGGAACGCGAGCAGTACTTC